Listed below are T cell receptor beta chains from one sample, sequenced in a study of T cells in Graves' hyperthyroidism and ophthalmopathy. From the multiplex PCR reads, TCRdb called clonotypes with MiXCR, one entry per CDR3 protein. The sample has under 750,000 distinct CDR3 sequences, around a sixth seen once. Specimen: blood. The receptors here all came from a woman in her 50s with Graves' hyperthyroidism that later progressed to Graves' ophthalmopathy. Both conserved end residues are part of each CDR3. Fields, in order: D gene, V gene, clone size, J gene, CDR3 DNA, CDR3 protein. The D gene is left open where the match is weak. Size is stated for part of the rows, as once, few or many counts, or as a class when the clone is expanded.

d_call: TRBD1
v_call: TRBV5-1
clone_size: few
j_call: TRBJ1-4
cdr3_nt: TGCGCCAGCAAGGACAGGGGTGGAACTAATGAAAAACTGTTTTTT
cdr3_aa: CASKDRGGTNEKLFF

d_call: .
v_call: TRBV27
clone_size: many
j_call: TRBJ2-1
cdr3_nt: TGTGCCAGCAGCGCTCTAGTTAGATCTCAAGCCTACAATGAGCAGTTCTTC
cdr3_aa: CASSALVRSQAYNEQFF

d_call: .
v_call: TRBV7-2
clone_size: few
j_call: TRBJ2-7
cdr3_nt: TGTGCCAGCAGCCCGCCAGTATTCCGCGAGCAGTACTTC
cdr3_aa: CASSPPVFREQYF

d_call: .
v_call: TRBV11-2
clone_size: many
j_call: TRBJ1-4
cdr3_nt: TGTGCCAGCAGCTTAGATTGGGGGGTCACAGATGAAAAACTGTTTTTT
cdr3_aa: CASSLDWGVTDEKLFF

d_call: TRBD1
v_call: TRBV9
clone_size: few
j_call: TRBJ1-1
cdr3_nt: TGTGCCAGCAGCGTAGTTCCATCCAAGCCGGCGGGACAGGGGGGTGAAGCTTTCTTT
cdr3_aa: CASSVVPSKPAGQGGEAFF

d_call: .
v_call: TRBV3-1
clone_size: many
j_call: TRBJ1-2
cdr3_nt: TGTGCCAGCAGCCAAGATCTCGGCAGACCCTATGGCTACACCTTC
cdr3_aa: CASSQDLGRPYGYTF

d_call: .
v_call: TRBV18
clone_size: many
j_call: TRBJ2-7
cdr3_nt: TGTGCCAGCTCACCGATGACAGTAAGCTCCTACGAGCAGTACTTC
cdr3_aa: CASSPMTVSSYEQYF

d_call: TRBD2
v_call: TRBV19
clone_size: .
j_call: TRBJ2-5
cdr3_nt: TGTGCCAGTAGTATAAAACTAGCGGAGTCGTACCAAGAGACCCAGTACTTC
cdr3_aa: CASSIKLAESYQETQYF

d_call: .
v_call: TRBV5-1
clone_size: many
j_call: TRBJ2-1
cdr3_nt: TGCGCCAGCAGCTGGGGACGGGATTCCAATGAGCAGTTCTTC
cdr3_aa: CASSWGRDSNEQFF

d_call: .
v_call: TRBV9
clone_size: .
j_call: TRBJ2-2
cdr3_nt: TGTGCCAGCAGCGTAGCCTTCTGGGCCGGGGAGCTGTTTTTT
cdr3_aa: CASSVAFWAGELFF

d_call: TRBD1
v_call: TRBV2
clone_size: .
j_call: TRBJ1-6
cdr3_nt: TGTGCCAGCAGACCTAGGACAGGAGCAAATTCACCCCTCCACTTT
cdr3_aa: CASRPRTGANSPLHF

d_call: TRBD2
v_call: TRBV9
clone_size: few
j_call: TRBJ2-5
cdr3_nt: TGTGCCAGCAGCCCTCCGGGACTAGCTCGAGAGACCCAGTACTTC
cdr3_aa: CASSPPGLARETQYF

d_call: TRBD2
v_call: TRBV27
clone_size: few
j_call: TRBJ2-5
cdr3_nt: TGTGCCAGCAGTTTGCTCTTAGCGGGGGGGCGAGAGACCCAGTACTTC
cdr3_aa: CASSLLLAGGRETQYF

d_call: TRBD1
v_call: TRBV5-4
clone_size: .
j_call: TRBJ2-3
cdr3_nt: TGTGCCAGCAGCATTGCCCTCAGGGGGCCGGCGGATACGCAGTATTTT
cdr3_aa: CASSIALRGPADTQYF

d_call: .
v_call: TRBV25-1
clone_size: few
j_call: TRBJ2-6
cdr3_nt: TGTGCCAGCAGGGGGCGCGGCTCTGGGGCCAACGTCCTGACTTTC
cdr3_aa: CASRGRGSGANVLTF

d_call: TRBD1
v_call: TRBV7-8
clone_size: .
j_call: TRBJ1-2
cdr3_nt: TGTGCCAGCAGCTTAGGGACAGGGACCTTTGGGTATGGCTACACCTTC
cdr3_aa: CASSLGTGTFGYGYTF

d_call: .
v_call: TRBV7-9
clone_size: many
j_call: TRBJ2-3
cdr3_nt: TGTGCCAGCAGCTCGGGTAGTCCAGATACGCAGTATTTT
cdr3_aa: CASSSGSPDTQYF

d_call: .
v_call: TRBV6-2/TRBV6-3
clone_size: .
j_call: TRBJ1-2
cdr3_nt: TGTGCCAGCAGTTATAGACAGGCCATGGGAGGCTACACCTTC
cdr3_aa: CASSYRQAMGGYTF

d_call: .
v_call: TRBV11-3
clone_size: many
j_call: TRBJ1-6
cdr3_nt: TGTGCCAGTGAGATACAGAGCTATAATTCACCCCTCCACTTT
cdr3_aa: CASEIQSYNSPLHF

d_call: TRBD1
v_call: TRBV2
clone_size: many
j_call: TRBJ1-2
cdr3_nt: TGTGCCAGCTCTCCGGGACAGGGTTACTATGGCTACACCTTC
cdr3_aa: CASSPGQGYYGYTF

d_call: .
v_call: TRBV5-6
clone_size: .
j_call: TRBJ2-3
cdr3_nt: TGTGCCAGCAGCTTGGAAGGGGGGCCCAGGGCAGATACGCAGTATTTT
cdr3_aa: CASSLEGGPRADTQYF

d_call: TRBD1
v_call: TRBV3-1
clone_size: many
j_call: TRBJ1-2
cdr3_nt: TGTGCCAGCAGCCAAGGGGGACAGGGATACTATGGCTACACCTTC
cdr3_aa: CASSQGGQGYYGYTF

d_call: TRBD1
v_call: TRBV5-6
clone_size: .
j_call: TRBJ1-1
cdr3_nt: TGTGCCAGCAGCTTGGAGACAGGGTCGACTGAAGCTTTCTTT
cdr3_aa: CASSLETGSTEAFF

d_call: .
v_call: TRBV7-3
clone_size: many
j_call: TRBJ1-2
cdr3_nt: TGTGCCAGCAGCTTAAGTACGATTTTGGGCTACACCTTC
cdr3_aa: CASSLSTILGYTF

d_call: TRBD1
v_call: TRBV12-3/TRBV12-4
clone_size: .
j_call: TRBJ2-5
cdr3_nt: TGTGCCAGCAGTTTGGGGACAGGGGAATGGGAGACCCAGTACTTC
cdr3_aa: CASSLGTGEWETQYF

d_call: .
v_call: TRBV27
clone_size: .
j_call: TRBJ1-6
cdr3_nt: TGTGCCAGCAGTCCCCGGGGGGCGCACTCCTATAATTCACCCCTCCACTTT
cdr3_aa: CASSPRGAHSYNSPLHF

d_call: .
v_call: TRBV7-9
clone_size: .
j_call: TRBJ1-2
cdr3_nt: TGTGCCAGCAGCTCCGAGGGCCTTGACTATGGCTACACCTTC
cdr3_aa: CASSSEGLDYGYTF

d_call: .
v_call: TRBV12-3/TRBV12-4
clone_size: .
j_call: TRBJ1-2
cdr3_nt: TGTGCCAGCAGTTTAGGTGCGCTCGGCTATGGCTACACCTTC
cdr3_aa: CASSLGALGYGYTF

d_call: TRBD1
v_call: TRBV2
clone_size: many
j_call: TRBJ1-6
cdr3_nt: TGTGCCAGCATCAGTCAGGGGGGTTCACCCCTCCACTTT
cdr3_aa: CASISQGGSPLHF

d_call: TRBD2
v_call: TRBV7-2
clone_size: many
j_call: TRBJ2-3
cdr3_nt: TGTGCCAGCAGCTTAGACGGGAGGCCTTACAGCACAGATACGCAGTATTTT
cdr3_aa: CASSLDGRPYSTDTQYF

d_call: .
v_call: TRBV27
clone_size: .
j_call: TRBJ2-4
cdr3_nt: TGTGCCAGCAGTGGAGGACTCGAACAGAACATTCAGTACTTC
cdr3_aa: CASSGGLEQNIQYF

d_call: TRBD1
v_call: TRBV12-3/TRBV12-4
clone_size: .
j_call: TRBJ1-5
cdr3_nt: TGTGCCAGCAGTTTCCCAACAGGGGTATACAATCAGCCCCAGCATTTT
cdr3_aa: CASSFPTGVYNQPQHF

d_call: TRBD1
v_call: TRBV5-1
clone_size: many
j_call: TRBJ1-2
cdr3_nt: TGCGCCAGCAGCCCGTCCGGACAGGGTCTATCTGGCTACACCTTC
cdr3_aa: CASSPSGQGLSGYTF

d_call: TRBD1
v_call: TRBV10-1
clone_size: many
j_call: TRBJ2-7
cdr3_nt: TGCGCCAGCAGTGAGTTGGGGACAGGCTCCTACGAGCAGTACTTC
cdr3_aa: CASSELGTGSYEQYF

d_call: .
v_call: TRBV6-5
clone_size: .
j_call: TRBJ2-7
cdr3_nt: TGTGCCAGCAGTTACGGCAGGGGCGGCGAGCAGTACTTC
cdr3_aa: CASSYGRGGEQYF